The 27 T cell receptor beta chains below come from one sample, sequenced in a study of CD8+CD57+ T cells in acquired aplastic anemia. The study profiled TCR beta VDJ and CDR3 using genomic DNA as template. TCRdb re-derived calls from the reads in MiXCR, one entry per CDR3 protein. The table shows fewer than 250,000 distinct CDR3 sequences, with more than 45% occurring only once. The sequenced patients had an expansion of CD8+CD57+ cells seen by flow cytometry. The sample comprised sorted CD4+, CD8+, or CD8+CD57+ T cells (not recorded which) from PBMCs. Every receptor here comes from a human donor with aplastic anemia.

The chain uses TRBV10-3 and TRBJ2-5, with D unclear. This CDR3 is 12 amino acids long. V dropped 3 bases and J dropped 4 bases, with 6 bases sitting between them. In germline, CDR1 is ENHRY, CDR2 SYGVKD. This CDR3 is CAISDSPETQYF. For the CDR3, the DNA is TGTGCCATCAGTGACAGCCCAGAGACCCAGTACTTC.

The chain combines TRBV4-1 with TRBJ2-2; no definite D call. The ends were cut back, 4 bases at V and 3 bases at J, with 18 bases in the middle. The CDR3 has 17 amino acids. The germline V gene has CDR1 MGHRA and CDR2 YSYEKL. Here the CDR3 DNA reads TGCGCCAGCAGCCCGATGGGTCTCCCGGATTACACCGGGGAGCTGTTTTTT. Encoded protein: CASSPMGLPDYTGELFF.

This clonotype appeared a few times. V and J are TRBV7-9 and TRBJ2-2, with a possible D match to TRBD1 (6 bases). The CDR3 totals 14 residues. Germline-derived CDR1 and CDR2 are SEHNR and FQNEAQ (reference sequence). Trimming took off 5 bases at V and 6 bases at J, with 13 bases between the two ends. The CDR3 loop is CASSDYEGAGELFF. DNA for the CDR3: TGTGCCAGCAGCGATTATGAGGGGGCCGGGGAGCTGTTTTTT.

This clonotype was seen many times. The rearrangement links TRBV5-4 to TRBJ2-1; D might be TRBD2 (5 bases). This CDR3 comprises 12 residues. The germline V and J ends were trimmed by 3 bases and 5 bases, with 6 bases remaining between them. Germline values: CDR1 SGHNT, CDR2 YYREEE (reference sequence). The CDR3 loop is CASSWTDNEQFF. CDR3 nucleotides: TGTGCCAGCAGCTGGACTGACAATGAGCAGTTCTTC.

There are many counts of this clonotype. The chain couples TRBV13 to TRBJ1-6, with 9 nucleotides matching TRBD1. The germline V gene has CDR1 PRHDT and CDR2 FYEKMQ (reference sequence). The CDR3 is 14 amino acids. V lost 5 bases, J lost 9 bases, and 5 bases stayed unmatched. CDR3: CASSPGQGPSPLHF. The CDR3 nucleotides are TGTGCCAGCAGCCCGGGACAGGGTCCTTCACCCCTCCACTTT.

The chain employs TRBV5-1 and TRBJ1-2; D gene unclear. Trimming pared 2 bases from V and 8 bases from J, leaving 10 bases between. The CDR3 is 12 amino acids. The germline gives CDR1 SGHRS, CDR2 YFSETQ. The CDR3 loop reads CASSFCWGGYTF. CDR3 DNA: TGCGCCAGCAGCTTCTGCTGGGGAGGCTACACCTTC.

This clonotype showed up just a few times. Here the CDR3 DNA reads TGCGCCAGCAGCCCTGCGGGACAGGGAGGTAGCGAGCAGTACTTC. Translating it yields CASSPAGQGGSEQYF. The V and J genes are TRBV5-1 and TRBJ2-7; 9 positions agree with TRBD1. Germline CDR1 is SGHRS and CDR2 is YFSETQ. The CDR3 sequence is 15 residues long. V was pared by 4 bases and J by 6 bases, with 11 bases of the junction left unmatched.

V and J are TRBV20-1 and TRBJ2-1; D unresolved. Germline loops: CDR1 DFQATT, CDR2 SNEGSKA (reference sequence). Trimming stripped 6 bases from V and 9 bases from J, with 18 bases between. The CDR3 spans 13 residues. CDR3 DNA sequence: TGCAGTGCCGGGTCATTCTCAGGCGGTGAGCAGTTCTTC. Protein: CSAGSFSGGEQFF.

This clonotype was found a few times. A junction end diverges from the germline sequence, so it may reflect a read error. V gene TRBV29-1 combines with J gene TRBJ2-7; 14 bases fit TRBD2. The CDR3 covers 17 residues. Looked up from germline, CDR1 is SQVTM and CDR2 is ANQGSEA. The CDR3 reads CSVEVSTSGRERCEQYF. CDR3 DNA: TGCAGCGTCGAAGTCTCGACTAGCGGGAGGGAGAGGTGCGAGCAGTACTTC.

The table lists this clonotype with a few counts. The chain employs TRBV6-6 and TRBJ2-5; D might be TRBD2 (5 bases). This CDR3 comprises 14 residues. Per germline, CDR1 MNHNY and CDR2 SVGAGI (reference sequence). V lost 4 bases and J lost 3, with 12 bases in between. CDR3 coding DNA: TGTGCCAGCAGTTTTTTCGGGGAAAAAGAGACCCAGTACTTC. Translating it yields CASSFFGEKETQYF.

The rearrangement links TRBV20-1 to TRBJ2-3; no clear D gene. The germline V gene has CDR1 DFQATT and CDR2 SNEGSKA (reference sequence). Deletions cut 3 bases from V and 2 bases from J, with 15 bases between. The CDR3 is 15 residues long. The CDR3 region is CSASHASINTDTQYF. The CDR3 nucleotides read TGCAGTGCTAGTCACGCCTCGATAAACACAGATACGCAGTATTTT.

This sequence joins TRBV5-1 and TRBJ2-6; 7 bases map to TRBD1. The CDR3 spans 17 residues. Per the germline V gene, CDR1 is SGHRS and CDR2 is YFSETQ. V dropped 4 bases and J dropped 0; count of bases not matched to a gene: 7. The CDR3 is CASSPGGRSSGANVLTF. CDR3 nucleotides: TGCGCCAGCAGCCCAGGGGGACGCAGCTCTGGGGCCAACGTCCTGACTTTC.

This clonotype showed up many times. The chain couples TRBV7-9 to TRBJ1-1, with TRBD1 matching 7 bases. Germline trimming cut 8 bases from V and 3 bases from J; bases unmatched to any gene: 12. The CDR3 sequence is 15 residues long. From germline, CDR1 is SEHNR and CDR2 FQNEAQ (reference sequence). This CDR3 is CASEMTGQTHTEAFF. The DNA of the CDR3 is TGTGCCAGCGAGATGACAGGGCAAACGCACACTGAAGCTTTCTTT.

V usage is TRBV12-3 or TRBV12-4 and J usage is TRBJ2-7; 8 nucleotides match TRBD2. Losses at the gene ends were 5 bases for V and 6 bases for J; bases not matched to a gene: 15. CDR3 size: 16 residues. The CDR3 nucleotides are TGTGCCAGCAGTGTTAGAGGGCCGCGGGAGGCCTCCGAGCAGTACTTC. This translates into CASSVRGPREASEQYF.

J is TRBJ2-5 and V is TRBV9; TRBD2 agrees at 7 bases. J gave up 1 base and V 0 bases, and 3 bases lay outside the gene matches. Looked up from germline, CDR1 is SGDLS and CDR2 is YYNGEE. CDR3 size: 15 residues. Here the CDR3 DNA reads TGTGCCAGCAGCGTAGGCGGGGGACCCCAAGAGACCCAGTACTTC. Translating it yields CASSVGGGPQETQYF.

This chain links TRBV12-3 or TRBV12-4 with TRBJ2-2, with 10 bases aligning to TRBD1. The CDR3 runs 15 residues. The CDR3 here is CASGGGTGDTGELFF. CDR3 nucleotides: TGTGCTAGTGGCGGGGGGACAGGGGACACCGGGGAGCTGTTTTTT.

This clonotype showed up many times. This chain connects TRBV20-1 to TRBJ2-7, with 7 bases fitting TRBD1. Trimming took 6 bases from V and 0 from J; bases not matched to a gene: 11. Germline values: CDR1 DFQATT, CDR2 SNEGSKA (reference sequence). The CDR3 has 15 amino acids. DNA for the CDR3: TGCAGTGCCCCCCGTCCCGGACAGGACTCCTACGAGCAGTACTTC. Protein: CSAPRPGQDSYEQYF.

Many counts were recorded for this clonotype. The CDR3 is CATSTLGGDDEQYF. Written as DNA, the CDR3 is TGTGCCACCAGCACCCTAGGGGGTGACGACGAGCAGTACTTC. J is TRBJ2-7 and V is TRBV15; tentative D call: TRBD1 (6 bases). The V end lost 4 bases, the J end lost 5 bases, and 15 bases lay between the germline ends. The CDR3 has 14 residues. CDR1 is LNHNV and CDR2 is YYDKDF in the germline V gene (reference sequence).

This clonotype was counted ten times or more. The rearrangement joins TRBV15 to TRBJ2-1; D remains ambiguous. The germline V gene has CDR1 LNHNV and CDR2 YYDKDF (reference sequence). The V and J ends lost 3 bases and 0 bases respectively, with 12 bases between them. CDR3 length equals 16 residues. The CDR3 reads CATSRSASSSYNEQFF. The CDR3, as DNA: TGTGCCACCAGCAGGTCTGCGTCAAGCTCCTACAATGAGCAGTTCTTC.

This clonotype was counted a single time. One base away lies a much larger clone, so this may be a sequencing read error. The chain uses TRBV10-3 and TRBJ2-1; 9 nucleotides align to TRBD1. This CDR3 comprises 15 residues. After removal of 9 bases from V and 2 bases from J, the junction contained 8 bases not matched to a gene. The germline CDR1 and CDR2 sequences are ENHRY and SYGVKD. The CDR3 DNA reads TGTGCCATAGACAGGGGGTCGGGGCCCTACAATGAGCAGTTCTTC. Translating it yields CAIDRGSGPYNEQFF.

The V call is TRBV6-6, the J call TRBJ2-3, with a weak D call TRBD1 (5 bases). In germline, CDR1 is MNHNY, CDR2 SVGAGI (reference sequence). CDR3 size: 16 residues. Trimming took 0 bases from V and 2 from J, leaving 12 bases between them. This chain's CDR3 is CASSYSGQGSTDTQYF. The CDR3 DNA reads TGTGCCAGCAGTTACTCGGGGCAGGGTTCCACAGATACGCAGTATTTT.

The chain has TRBV7-6 and TRBJ1-2, with TRBD1 matching over 7 bases. V shed 5 bases, J shed 4 bases, and the junction held 7 bases outside the gene matches. From germline, CDR1 is SGHVS and CDR2 FNYEAQ. This CDR3 region has 14 residues. The CDR3 region has the DNA TGTGCCAGCAGCACGACGACAGGGTCCTATGGCTACACCTTC. Its translation: CASSTTTGSYGYTF.

This clonotype was detected ten times or more. The chain combines TRBV11-2 with TRBJ2-7; tentatively, D is TRBD1 (5 bases). The CDR3 is 15 amino acids. V gave up 1 base and J gave up 1 base, with 11 bases separating them. Germline lookup yields CDR1 SGHAT and CDR2 FQNNGV. Here the CDR3 reads CASSLGQGSSYEQYF. The CDR3 coding sequence is TGTGCCAGCAGCTTAGGGCAGGGTAGTTCCTACGAGCAGTACTTC.

The rearrangement joins TRBV7-6 to TRBJ1-2; perhaps TRBD1 as D (5 bases). Between the trimmed V and J ends, which lost 2 bases and 7 bases, there was a span of 20 bases. Germline V lookup: CDR1 SGHVS, CDR2 FNYEAQ. The length of the CDR3 is 16 residues. CDR3 loop: CASSLRVTTGSLGYTF. The CDR3 DNA follows: TGTGCCAGCAGCTTACGGGTAACCACAGGCTCCCTTGGCTACACCTTC.

About this clonotype: The junction departs from the called germline gene at one end, perhaps through a read error. This chain connects TRBV5-1 to TRBJ2-5; 12 bases fit TRBD2. The CDR3 is made up of 19 amino acids. The V gene's germline CDR1 is SGHRS and CDR2 YFSETQ. The CDR3 spells CTSSLVGLTSGSVEETQYF. The CDR3 bases are TGCACCAGCAGCTTGGTAGGATTGACTAGCGGGAGTGTCGAAGAGACCCAGTACTTC.

The rearrangement links TRBV15 to TRBJ2-7; 14 bases line up with TRBD2. This CDR3 is built from 20 residues. Germline V gene lookup returns CDR1 LNHNV and CDR2 YYDKDF (reference sequence). Germline trimming cut 0 bases from V and 0 bases from J; bases unmatched to any gene: 10. In nucleotides, the CDR3 is TGTGCCACCAGCAGAGATGGACTAGCGGGGGGCCTCCAATTCTCCTACGAGCAGTACTTC. This sequence encodes CATSRDGLAGGLQFSYEQYF.

This clonotype was observed a handful of times. A read error may be the cause here, since a much bigger clone is one base away. The chain has TRBV20-1 and TRBJ2-7; 11 bases are shared with TRBD2. Trimming at V came to 3 bases and at J to 7 bases, leaving 14 bases not matched to a gene. Germline values: CDR1 DFQATT, CDR2 SNEGSKA (reference sequence). The CDR3 runs 16 residues. The CDR3 sequence: CSARDPLAGDHTEQYF. CDR3 bases: TGCAGTGCTAGGGACCCACTAGCGGGAGACCACACTGAGCAGTACTTC.